This entry concerns a single T cell receptor beta chain. This sample stems from a study of control samples from healthy donors and cancer patients. The assay was immunoSEQ multiplex PCR, and TCRdb's table has in-frame clones only and misses some. The repertoire includes tens of thousands of clones, roughly 90% of them detected once, and less than 6.5% sits in the top ten. The V gene's germline CDR1 is SGHNT and CDR2 YENEEA. Trimming took 5 bases from V and 3 from J, leaving 15 bases between them. This CDR3 has 15 amino acids. This chain links TRBV11-3 with TRBJ2-3; D may match TRBD1 or TRBD2 (5 bases each). Material for sequencing was PBMCs. The TCR comes from a man aged 60 to 69 with colorectal cancer. CDR3 in amino acids: CASSVGRGTTDTQYF. The CDR3 bases are TGTGCCAGCAGCGTTGGCCGGGGCACAACAGATACGCAGTATTTT. The entire variable domain, with the rest obtained from reference TRBV11-3 and TRBJ2-3, is as follows: EAGVVQSPRYKIIEKKQPVAFWCNPISGHNTLYWYLQNLGQGPELLIRYENEEAVDDSQLPKDRFSAERLKGVDSTLKIQPAELGDSAVYLCASSVGRGTTDTQYFGPGTRLTVL.